The next 9 T cell receptor beta chains were all read from a single sample in a study of T cell repertoires in cytomegalovirus infection. Using its own MiXCR run on the reads, TCRdb lists one record per CDR3 protein. The data show fewer than 400,000 distinct CDR3 sequences, around 18% seen once. The sequenced sample consisted of PBMCs. These receptors were taken from a human donor in good health (CMV status not recorded). Some clones in this sample may be carry-over from other donors' samples.

V gene TRBV20-1 combines with J gene TRBJ2-7; 9 bases align to TRBD2. The CDR3 has 15 residues. Germline loops: CDR1 DFQATT, CDR2 SNEGSKA (reference sequence). V trimming: 5 bases; J trimming: 3 bases; junction bases outside the gene matches: 11. For the CDR3, the DNA is TGCAGTGCTTCTACTACTAGCGGGCTCCGCTACGAGCAGTACTTC. Translated: CSASTTSGLRYEQYF.

This clonotype was detected many times. This chain uses TRBV7-2 with TRBJ2-3, with 7 bases aligning to TRBD1. The V segment lost 1 base and the J segment 7 bases; nucleotides outside the gene matches: 17. This CDR3 has 18 amino acids. Germline V gene sequence: CDR1 SGHTA, CDR2 FQGNSA. The CDR3 DNA reads as TGTGCCAGCAGCTTAGTCGGGACAGCCTTGGGTTTCCTACATACGCAGTATTTT. It is translated as CASSLVGTALGFLHTQYF.

This clonotype was detected many times. This chain connects TRBV7-2 to TRBJ2-7, with D hard to call. The CDR3 length is 14 residues. V gave up 1 base and J gave up 2 bases, with 9 bases separating them. CDR1 and CDR2 (germline): SGHTA, FQGNSA. CDR3 in DNA: TGTGCCAGCAGCTTAGTTAGACGGACCTACGAGCAGTACTTC. Translation gives CASSLVRRTYEQYF.

This sequence joins TRBV2 and TRBJ1-6, with 9 bases matching TRBD1. Germline assignment: CDR1 SNHLY and CDR2 FYNNEI. J gave up 9 bases and V 2 bases, and 5 bases lay outside the gene matches. This CDR3 is built from 15 residues. The CDR3 coding sequence is TGTGCCAGCAGTGAATTGGGGACAGGGCTTTCACCCCTCCACTTT. It specifies CASSELGTGLSPLHF.

V usage is TRBV4-1 and J usage is TRBJ2-2; 7 nucleotides align to TRBD1. There are 16 residues in the CDR3. V lost 2 bases and J lost 6; bases outside the gene matches: 9. Germline CDR1 is MGHRA and CDR2 is YSYEKL. The CDR3, as DNA: TGCGCCAGCAGCCAACAATCCGTACAGGGGTCCGGGGAGCTGTTTTTT. This encodes CASSQQSVQGSGELFF.

Ten or more counts support this clonotype. The rearrangement uses TRBV7-6 and TRBJ2-5, with 9 bases that match TRBD2. Per germline, CDR1 SGHVS and CDR2 FNYEAQ. The CDR3 has 17 residues. V gave up 5 bases and J gave up 5 bases; unmatched junction bases: 15. CDR3 sequence: CASSAHGVGGRAETQYF. The CDR3 region has the DNA TGTGCCAGCAGCGCCCACGGCGTGGGCGGGAGGGCCGAGACCCAGTACTTC. Combining the CDR3 with reference TRBV7-6 and TRBJ2-5 gives the whole variable domain GAGVSQSPRYKVTKRGQDVALRCDPISGHVSLYWYRQALGQGPEFLTYFNYEAQQDKSGLPNDRFSAERPEGSISTLTIQRTEQRDSAMYRCASSAHGVGGRAETQYFGPGTRLLVL.

This clonotype was seen more than once but under ten times. The chain employs TRBV20-1 and TRBJ2-7; the match to TRBD2 covers 7 bases. V shed 3 bases, J shed 11 bases, and the junction held 10 bases outside the gene matches. In germline, CDR1 is DFQATT, CDR2 SNEGSKA (reference sequence). The CDR3 length is 12 residues. DNA for the CDR3: TGCAGTGCTAGTCTCGGCGGGAGATTGAAGTACTTC. Protein product: CSASLGGRLKYF.

In DNA form, the CDR3 reads TGTGCCAGCAGCTTACCTTTCCGTGAAGCTTTCTTT. This sequence encodes CASSLPFREAFF. This chain joins TRBV11-2 and TRBJ1-1; D is unclear. CDR1 is SGHAT and CDR2 is FQNNGV in the germline V gene. The CDR3 is made up of 12 amino acids. V was pared by 2 bases and J by 7 bases, with 8 bases between.

This clonotype came up a few times. This chain uses TRBV7-2 with TRBJ1-6, with D perhaps matching TRBD1 (6 bases). This CDR3 is built from 14 residues. CDR1 and CDR2 (germline): SGHTA, FQGNSA. V lost 6 bases and J lost 7, with 13 bases in between. The CDR3 nucleotides are TGTGCCAGCAGACTTACAGGGAAGAATTCACCCCTCCACTTT. It translates to CASRLTGKNSPLHF.